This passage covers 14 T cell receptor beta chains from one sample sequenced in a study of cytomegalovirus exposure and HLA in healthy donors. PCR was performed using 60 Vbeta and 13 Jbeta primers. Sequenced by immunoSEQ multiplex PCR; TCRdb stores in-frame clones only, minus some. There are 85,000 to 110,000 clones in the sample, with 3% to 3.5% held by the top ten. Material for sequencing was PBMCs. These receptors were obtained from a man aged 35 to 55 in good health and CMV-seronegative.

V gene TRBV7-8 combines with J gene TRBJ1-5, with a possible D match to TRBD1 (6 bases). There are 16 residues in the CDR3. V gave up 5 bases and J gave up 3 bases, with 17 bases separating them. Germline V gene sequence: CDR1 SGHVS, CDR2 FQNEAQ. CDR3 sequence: CASSPRTEFINQPQHF. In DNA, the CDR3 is TGTGCCAGCAGCCCAAGGACAGAGTTTATCAATCAGCCCCAGCATTTT.

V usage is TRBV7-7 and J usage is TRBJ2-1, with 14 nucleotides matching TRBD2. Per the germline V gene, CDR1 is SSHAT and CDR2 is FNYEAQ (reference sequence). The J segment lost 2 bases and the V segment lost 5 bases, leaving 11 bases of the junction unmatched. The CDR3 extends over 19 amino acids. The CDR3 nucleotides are TGTGCCAGCAGCCCAAAGGGGACTAGCGGGGGCCCCGCCTACAATGAGCAGTTCTTC. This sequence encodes CASSPKGTSGGPAYNEQFF.

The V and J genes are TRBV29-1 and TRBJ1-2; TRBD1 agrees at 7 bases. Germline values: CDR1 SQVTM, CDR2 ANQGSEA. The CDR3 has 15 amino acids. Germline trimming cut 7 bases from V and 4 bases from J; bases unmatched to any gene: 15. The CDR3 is CSAPGQEDGIYGYTF. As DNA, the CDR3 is TGCAGCGCTCCCGGACAGGAGGACGGTATCTATGGCTACACCTTC.

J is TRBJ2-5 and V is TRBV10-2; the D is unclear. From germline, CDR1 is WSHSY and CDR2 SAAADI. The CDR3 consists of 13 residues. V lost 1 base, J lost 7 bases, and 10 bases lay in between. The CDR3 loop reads CASSEYQIRTQYF. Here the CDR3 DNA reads TGCGCCAGCAGTGAGTACCAGATCCGGACCCAGTACTTC.

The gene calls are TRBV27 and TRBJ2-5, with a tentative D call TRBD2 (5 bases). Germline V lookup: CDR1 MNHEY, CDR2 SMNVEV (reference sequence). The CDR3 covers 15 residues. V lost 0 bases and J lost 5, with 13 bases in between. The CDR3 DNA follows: TGTGCCAGCAGTTTATCGATTAGCGTCGTGGAGACCCAGTACTTC. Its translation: CASSLSISVVETQYF.

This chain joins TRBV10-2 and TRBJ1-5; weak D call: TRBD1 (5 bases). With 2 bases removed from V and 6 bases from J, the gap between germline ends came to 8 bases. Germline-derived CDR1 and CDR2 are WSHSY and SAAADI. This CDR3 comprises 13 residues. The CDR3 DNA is TGCGCCAGCAGTGAGCAGGGCACTCAGCCCCAGCATTTT. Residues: CASSEQGTQPQHF.

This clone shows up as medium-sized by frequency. The CDR3 region has the DNA TGTGCCAGCAGCGGTAAGTCCGGGACAGTGTACCAAGAGACCCAGTACTTC. Its protein is CASSGKSGTVYQETQYF. This chain connects TRBV21-1 to TRBJ2-5; the DNA was not compared with TRBD1, the D call given in the table. TRBV21-1 is a pseudogene locus. The CDR3 runs to 17 residues.

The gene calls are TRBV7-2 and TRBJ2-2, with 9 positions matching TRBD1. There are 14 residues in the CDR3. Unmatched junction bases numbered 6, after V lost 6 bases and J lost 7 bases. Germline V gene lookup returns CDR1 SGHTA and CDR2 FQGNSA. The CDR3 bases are TGTGCCAGCAGTCGACAGGGGGGTGACGGGGAGCTGTTTTTT. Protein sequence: CASSRQGGDGELFF.

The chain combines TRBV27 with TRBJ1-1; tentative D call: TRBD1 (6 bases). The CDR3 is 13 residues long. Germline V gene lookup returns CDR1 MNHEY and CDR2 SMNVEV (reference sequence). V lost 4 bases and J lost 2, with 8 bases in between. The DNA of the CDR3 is TGTGCCAGCAGTTGGGACACAAACACTGAAGCTTTCTTT. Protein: CASSWDTNTEAFF.

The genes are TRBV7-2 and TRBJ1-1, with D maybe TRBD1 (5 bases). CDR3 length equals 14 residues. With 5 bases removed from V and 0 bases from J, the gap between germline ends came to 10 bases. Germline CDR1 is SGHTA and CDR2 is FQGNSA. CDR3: CASSAGHLNTEAFF. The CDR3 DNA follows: TGTGCCAGCAGCGCCGGACACCTGAACACTGAAGCTTTCTTT.

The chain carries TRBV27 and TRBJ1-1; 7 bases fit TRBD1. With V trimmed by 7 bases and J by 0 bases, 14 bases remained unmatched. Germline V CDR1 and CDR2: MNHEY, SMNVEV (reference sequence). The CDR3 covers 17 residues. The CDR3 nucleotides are TGTGCCAGCAAGAATCAGGGGGTTCCCTCCATGAACACTGAAGCTTTCTTT. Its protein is CASKNQGVPSMNTEAFF.

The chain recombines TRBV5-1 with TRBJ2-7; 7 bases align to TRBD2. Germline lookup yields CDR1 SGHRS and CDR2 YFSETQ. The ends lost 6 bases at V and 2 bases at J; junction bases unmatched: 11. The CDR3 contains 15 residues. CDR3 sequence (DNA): TGCGCCAGCACCACGGGGGGTACGAGGGCCTACGAGCAGTACTTC. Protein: CASTTGGTRAYEQYF.

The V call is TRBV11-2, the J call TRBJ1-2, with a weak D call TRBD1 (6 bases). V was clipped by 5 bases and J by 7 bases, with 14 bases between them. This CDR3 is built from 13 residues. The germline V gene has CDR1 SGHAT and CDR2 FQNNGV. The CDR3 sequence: CASSKGTGSGYTF. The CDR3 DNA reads TGTGCCAGCAGCAAAGGCACAGGGTCTGGCTACACCTTC.

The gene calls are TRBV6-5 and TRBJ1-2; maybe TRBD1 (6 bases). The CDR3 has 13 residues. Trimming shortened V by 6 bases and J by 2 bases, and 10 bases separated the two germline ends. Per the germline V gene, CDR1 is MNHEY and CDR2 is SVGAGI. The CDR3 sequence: CASSPGQNYGYTF. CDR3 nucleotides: TGTGCCAGCAGCCCCGGACAGAACTATGGCTACACCTTC.